This T cell receptor beta chain was sequenced during a study of blood T cell repertoires in COVID-19. Turning to the study itself: The United States, Italy and Spain supplied acute and convalescent COVID-19 samples.

Seattle patients were enrolled while actively infected and followed longitudinally. Using immunoSEQ multiplex PCR, the repertoire was profiled, and TCRdb retains in-frame clones only, with some absent. This sample yields some 300,000 clones, of which 80% to 90% are seen a single time; 6% to 8% belongs to the top ten. The V segment lost 1 base and the J segment 6 bases; nucleotides outside the gene matches: 9. CDR1 is SGHTA, CDR2 FQGNSA, per germline. The CDR3 length is 16 residues. This receptor was identified in a woman aged 45-65 years with COVID-19, enrolled during active disease. Sequences were obtained from peripheral blood. This chain links TRBV7-2 with TRBJ2-7; TRBD2 aligns across 10 bases. DNA of the CDR3: TGTGCCAGCAGCTTAGTAAGCGGGAGGGCCGGGGGCGAGCAGTACTTC. It yields the protein CASSLVSGRAGGEQYF.